The clone carrying this TCR beta chain has a single count. The record originates from a study of blood T cell repertoires in COVID-19. The overall study: Donors in the United States, Italy and Spain gave samples during acute or convalescent COVID-19. Nucleic acid was either cDNA or gDNA, and it came from T cells, B-cell-depleted T cells, or PBMCs.

The CDR3 sequence is 16 residues long. V gave up 9 bases and J gave up 0 bases; unmatched junction bases: 9. Per the germline V gene, CDR1 is ENHRY and CDR2 is SYGVKD. In the source study's methods: Reference gene primer amplification gave nucleated cell count estimates. Data came from immunoSEQ multiplex PCR; TCRdb stores just in-frame clones and leaves some out. The V and J calls and clone size were taken over from that table, and D and trimming were inferred from the DNA. The profile covers around 160,000 clones, with around nine tenths appearing a single time and 15% to 20% taken by the ten largest.

Sequencing was performed on peripheral blood. The clonotype comes from a man between 60 and 75 years old with active or convalescent COVID-19. The chain is built from TRBV10-3 and TRBJ1-4; 8 bases line up with TRBD1. In DNA form, the CDR3 reads TGTGCCATAAAACCGGGACAGGCCGCAACTAATGAAAAACTGTTTTTT. Translation: CAIKPGQAATNEKLFF.